The clone carrying this T cell receptor beta chain was found a few times. As yet, its antigen is unknown. The V segment lost 6 bases and the J segment 2 bases; nucleotides outside the gene matches: 4. Germline lookup yields CDR1 PRHDT and CDR2 FYEKMQ (reference sequence). The CDR3 sequence is 15 residues long. Method: immunoSEQ multiplex PCR; TCRdb's copy keeps in-frame clones and lacks some. The repertoire holds millions of clones, roughly 92% seen once, with under 0.15% in the top ten. The sample belongs to a study of shared clonotypes between healthy human individuals. Study summary: Contributing individuals were a couple of females and three males aged 18 to 49.

Study-wide points: Represented diversity, genetic and exposure-history alike, was limited by few donors.

The sequence was obtained from a man aged 18 to 30 in good health. The rearrangement joins TRBV13 to TRBJ2-2, with 9 bases lining up with TRBD1. Source material: naive CD4+ T cells sorted from blood. Subset reported: CD45RA+ positively selected. The CDR3 reads CASRGDRVNTGELFF. The CDR3, as DNA: TGTGCCAGCAGAGGGGACAGGGTAAACACCGGGGAGCTGTTTTTT.